This TCR beta chain was retrieved from a study of blood T cell repertoires in COVID-19. Study at large: Collection of acute and convalescent COVID-19 samples took place in the United States, Italy and Spain. PBMCs, B-cell-depleted T cells, or T cells were the source of the cDNA or gDNA that made up the material.

V was clipped by 4 bases and J by 7 bases, with 13 bases between them. The CDR3 spans 13 residues. The germline gives CDR1 SGHDT, CDR2 YYEEEE. Per the study methods: Amplified reference gene primers provided the basis for estimating nucleated cell counts. The data were produced by immunoSEQ multiplex PCR, yet TCRdb's version contains in-frame clones alone and is incomplete. V and J calls plus clone size are reproduced from that table; the DNA served to infer D and trimming. This repertoire shows about 220,000 clones, roughly 80% found once; its top ten account for approximately 5.4%. The chain employs TRBV5-6 and TRBJ2-3; tentative D call: TRBD2 (6 bases). Material: peripheral blood. The sequence was obtained from a human donor in a cohort sampled during active COVID-19. The CDR3 region is CASSSPLANTQYF. CDR3 DNA: TGTGCCAGCAGCAGCCCCCTAGCGAATACGCAGTATTTT.